This T cell receptor (beta chain) was sequenced during a study of blood T cell repertoires in COVID-19. Study background: Some COVID-19 samples were acute and others convalescent; all came from the United States, Italy and Spain. PBMCs, B-cell-depleted T cells, or T cells provided the cDNA or gDNA that made up the material.

Methods used by the authors: Reference gene primer amplification in the assay estimated nucleated cell counts. Only in-frame clones appear in the TCRdb table, and some are missing; sequencing was by immunoSEQ multiplex PCR. V and J calls and clone size are copied from that table; D and trimming were computed from the DNA. The sample has around 65,000 clones, over 80% seen once. Germline-derived CDR1 and CDR2 are SEHNR and FQNEAQ (reference sequence). This CDR3 spans 12 amino acids. Trimming cost V 5 bases and J 5 bases, with 7 bases left between them. Sequenced sample: peripheral blood. The chain employs TRBV7-9 and TRBJ2-4; TRBD1 might be the D (5 bases). This TCR came from a human donor in a cohort sampled during active COVID-19. Written as DNA, the CDR3 is TGTGCCAGCAGCCCGACAGAAAACATTCAGTACTTC. It encodes CASSPTENIQYF.